This T cell receptor beta chain was recovered during a study of T cell clones after liver transplantation. Assay: immunoSEQ multiplex PCR; the TCRdb copy retains only in-frame clones and omits some. The data hold 90,000 to 120,000 clones, with roughly four fifths observed a single time. This CDR3 is 14 amino acids long. The germline V gene has CDR1 MNHNY and CDR2 SVGAGI (reference sequence). The trim removed 5 bases at V and 5 bases at J, leaving 8 bases unmatched. The gene calls are TRBV6-6 and TRBJ2-7; 8 bases fit TRBD1. The sequences come from CD4+ T cells from blood, collected before liver transplant. The sequence came from a human donor who received a liver transplant. The CDR3 DNA is TGTGCCAGCAGTAACCCGACAGGGGCCCACGAGCAGTACTTC. Translation gives CASSNPTGAHEQYF.